This TCR beta chain was sequenced during a study of T cell responses to AZD1222 COVID-19 vaccine. This CDR3 has 16 residues. V was shortened by 0 bases and J by 0 bases, with 9 bases between the two germline ends. Per the germline V gene, CDR1 is SGHDN and CDR2 is FVKESK. As regards this clone: Its antigen is still unknown.

Produced via immunoSEQ multiplex PCR; TCRdb's table is partial and in-frame only. Of 150,000 or so clones in the sample, approximately 89% were seen once. Findings of the study overall: Seropositive status at baseline applied to only a handful of AZD1222 recipients. Reportedly, nearly half the spike-specific TCRs target unmutated variant regions. Compared with day 0, the breadth and depth of the Spike-specific TCR repertoire rose significantly after two doses of AZD1222. None of the repertoires were sampled until the peak T cell response had passed.

Source: peripheral blood, taken on day 0 of AZD1222 vaccination. The chain has TRBV14 and TRBJ1-3; D is unresolved. The receptor comes from an adult in good health. The CDR3: CASSQDLYSSGNTIYF. CDR3 in DNA: TGTGCCAGCAGCCAAGATCTTTACTCCTCTGGAAACACCATATATTTT.